The 32 T cell receptor beta chains given below trace back to one sample, sequenced in a study of PD-L1 blockade in urothelial cancer. This table comes from immunoSEQ multiplex PCR, and its TCRdb copy is limited to in-frame clones, with some not included. The repertoire holds some 22,000 clones, with around 91% as singletons. The specimen comprised PBMCs, sampled around atezolizumab (anti-PD-L1) treatment. These receptors all come from a woman aged 55-70 years with urothelial cancer.

The chain couples TRBV7-9 to TRBJ1-1; D perhaps matches TRBD1 (6 bases). CDR3 length: 15 amino acids. The ends were cut back, 2 bases at V and 5 bases at J, with 15 bases in the middle. Germline loops: CDR1 SEHNR, CDR2 FQNEAQ (reference sequence). The CDR3 nucleotides read TGTGCCAGCAGCTTACTTAGGGGCACAGGGACTGAAGCTTTCTTT. Encoded protein: CASSLLRGTGTEAFF.

Of note for this clone: Relative to the germline gene, one junction end is altered; a read error may explain this. The rearrangement uses TRBV6-1 and TRBJ2-5, with a possible D match to TRBD1 (5 bases). Germline CDR1 and CDR2: MNHNS and SASEGT. This CDR3 contains 15 residues. The CDR3 nucleotides read TGTGCCAGCAGTGAACCCGGAGTCAGGGTAGAGACCCAGCACTTC. This translates into CASSEPGVRVETQHF.

The gene calls are TRBV6-1 and TRBJ2-7, with 9 positions matching TRBD1. Germline V gene sequence: CDR1 MNHNS, CDR2 SASEGT. CDR3 length equals 13 residues. V lost 5 bases to trimming and J lost 3 bases; unmatched junction nucleotides: 2. This chain's CDR3 is CASSRGQGYEQYF. The CDR3 bases are TGTGCCAGCAGTAGGGGACAGGGCTACGAGCAGTACTTC.

This chain joins TRBV7-9 and TRBJ2-3; 12 bases agree with TRBD2. From germline, CDR1 is SEHNR and CDR2 FQNEAQ (reference sequence). J was trimmed by 5 bases and V by 8 bases; bases with no gene match: 8. The CDR3 is made up of 15 amino acids. CDR3 loop: CASATSGRARDTQYF. The CDR3 nucleotides are TGTGCCAGCGCGACTAGCGGGAGAGCTAGAGATACGCAGTATTTT.

This clone occurred once. This rearrangement joins TRBV5-4 to TRBJ2-7; possibly TRBD1 for D (5 bases). CDR1 and CDR2 (germline): SGHNT, YYREEE (reference sequence). The CDR3 loop spans 15 amino acids. The V gene lost 5 bases and the J gene lost 0 bases, with 15 bases spanning the gap. The CDR3 DNA follows: TGTGCCAGCAGGAGAGACCGACAGAGCTCCTACGAGCAGTACTTC. This translates into CASRRDRQSSYEQYF.

The chain joins TRBV21-1 to TRBJ1-5. TRBV21-1 is a documented pseudogene. CDR3 size: 17 residues. The CDR3 DNA is TGTGCCAGCAGCCGACGAAGAGGGCGGGATAGCAATCAGCCCCAGCATTTT. Encoded protein: CASSRRRGRDSNQPQHF.

This sequence joins TRBV9 and TRBJ1-3; D unresolved. With 0 bases removed from V and 0 bases from J, the gap between germline ends came to 7 bases. CDR1 is SGDLS, CDR2 YYNGEE, per germline. The CDR3 loop spans 15 amino acids. CDR3 DNA sequence: TGTGCCAGCAGCGTAGGCGTTAACTCTGGAAACACCATATATTTT. Amino acids: CASSVGVNSGNTIYF.

This clone was detected only a few times. This sequence joins TRBV25-1 and TRBJ1-2; 7 bases line up with TRBD1. V trimming: 6 bases; J trimming: 8 bases; junction bases outside the gene matches: 9. CDR1 is MGHDK and CDR2 is SYGVNS in the germline V gene. This CDR3 has 13 amino acids. CDR3 in amino acids: CASSDGTVVGYTF. CDR3 in DNA: TGTGCCAGCAGCGATGGGACAGTAGTAGGCTACACCTTC.

The chain recombines TRBV19 with TRBJ2-4; weak D call: TRBD1 (6 bases). The V and J ends lost 1 base and 11 bases respectively, with 9 bases between them. Germline-derived CDR1 and CDR2 are LNHDA and SQIVND (reference sequence). This CDR3 is 12 amino acids long. In nucleotides, the CDR3 is TGTGCCAGTAGTATAGTTCCAGGGGTTCAGTACTTC. Protein product: CASSIVPGVQYF. The variable domain in full, completed from reference TRBV19 and TRBJ2-4, reads DGGITQSPKYLFRKEGQNVTLSCEQNLNHDAMYWYRQDPGQGLRLIYYSQIVNDFQKGDIAEGYSVSREKKESFPLTVTSAQKNPTAFYLCASSIVPGVQYFGAGTRLSVL.

The gene calls are TRBV6-6 and TRBJ2-5; D ambiguous. The CDR3 consists of 14 residues. Germline CDR1 MNHNY, CDR2 SVGAGI (reference sequence). The V and J ends lost 6 bases and 5 bases respectively, with 16 bases between them. The CDR3 loop reads CASSSWQAKETQYF. CDR3 nucleotide sequence: TGTGCCAGCAGCTCCTGGCAGGCCAAGGAGACCCAGTACTTC.

The chain employs TRBV27 and TRBJ2-2; D may be TRBD1 (6 bases). The ends were cut back, 6 bases at V and 1 base at J, with 12 bases in the middle. Germline lookup yields CDR1 MNHEY and CDR2 SMNVEV (reference sequence). The length of the CDR3 is 15 residues. The CDR3 region is CASSKQGLNTGELFF. As DNA, the CDR3 is TGTGCCAGCAGCAAGCAGGGGTTGAACACCGGGGAGCTGTTTTTT.

This CDR3 reads CASSTSRAKDRVPYEQYF. The CDR3 DNA is TGTGCCAGTAGCACTTCCAGGGCGAAGGACAGGGTGCCCTACGAGCAGTACTTC. The chain combines TRBV19 with TRBJ2-7; 8 bases map to TRBD1. The CDR3 has 18 residues. V lost 6 bases and J lost 2; bases outside the gene matches: 18. Germline CDR1 reads LNHDA; CDR2 reads SQIVND (reference sequence).

The V call is TRBV10-1, the J call TRBJ2-3; possible D gene TRBD2, 5 bases. The germline V gene has CDR1 WNHNN and CDR2 SYGVQD (reference sequence). The V gene lost 6 bases and the J gene lost 2 bases, with 33 bases spanning the gap. The CDR3 is 21 amino acids. The CDR3 region is CASSGLALIHRSSGTTDTQYF. DNA for the CDR3: TGCGCCAGCAGCGGACTCGCCCTCATCCATCGGAGCTCCGGCACCACAGATACGCAGTATTTT.

The CDR3: CASSGTAGNTIYF. In DNA, the CDR3 is TGTGCCAGCAGCGGGACAGCTGGAAACACCATATATTTT. The chain uses TRBV7-2 and TRBJ1-3, with 7 bases aligning to TRBD1. CDR1 is SGHTA and CDR2 is FQGNSA in the germline V gene. This CDR3 spans 13 amino acids. Losses at the gene ends were 5 bases for V and 2 bases for J; bases not matched to a gene: 0. Full variable domain (missing parts from reference TRBV7-2 and TRBJ1-3): GAGVSQSPSNKVTEKGKDVELRCDPISGHTALYWYRQSLGQGLEFLIYFQGNSAPDKSGLPSDRFSAERTGGSVSTLTIQRTQQEDSAVYLCASSGTAGNTIYFGEGSWLTVV.

J is TRBJ2-2 and V is TRBV2; D may be TRBD1 (5 bases). Germline V gives CDR1 SNHLY, CDR2 FYNNEI. The ends were cut back, 3 bases at V and 4 bases at J, with 12 bases in the middle. This CDR3 comprises 15 residues. CDR3 residues: CASSDERGFTGELFF. CDR3 DNA: TGTGCCAGCAGTGATGAAAGGGGATTCACCGGGGAGCTGTTTTTT.

The V gene is TRBV21-1, the J gene TRBJ1-2. TRBV21-1 is a recognized pseudogene. The CDR3 consists of 15 residues. In DNA form, the CDR3 reads TGTGCCAGCAGCAAAATCGGGGGAGGCGTAGATGGCTACACCTTC. This gives the protein CASSKIGGGVDGYTF.

The chain combines TRBV19 with TRBJ1-5; D might be TRBD1 (6 bases). Per the germline V gene, CDR1 is LNHDA and CDR2 is SQIVND (reference sequence). V lost 3 bases to trimming and J lost 2 bases, with 8 bases between them. CDR3 length: 14 amino acids. The chain's CDR3 is CASSMSGGNQPQHF. In DNA, the CDR3 is TGTGCCAGTAGTATGTCAGGGGGCAATCAGCCCCAGCATTTT.

This chain joins TRBV28 and TRBJ2-1; TRBD2 matches at 9 bases. Per the germline V gene, CDR1 is MDHEN and CDR2 is SYDVKM. The CDR3 is made up of 16 amino acids. V was clipped by 4 bases and J by 4 bases; unmatched bases: 8. CDR3 nucleotides: TGTGCCAGCAGTTACTTGGCGGGGGGGACTTACAATGAGCAGTTCTTC. It encodes CASSYLAGGTYNEQFF.

The V and J genes are TRBV4-1 and TRBJ1-3; maybe TRBD1 (6 bases). With 2 bases removed from V and 3 bases from J, the gap between germline ends came to 17 bases. CDR3 length equals 17 residues. Germline V gives CDR1 MGHRA, CDR2 YSYEKL. CDR3 region: CASSQSRTERGGNTIYF. The CDR3 region has the DNA TGCGCCAGCAGCCAATCCCGGACAGAGCGGGGTGGAAACACCATATATTTT.

This chain joins TRBV5-1 and TRBJ1-2; D is perhaps TRBD1 (5 bases). The CDR3 is 14 amino acids. The germline V and J ends were trimmed by 4 bases and 5 bases, with 15 bases remaining between them. CDR1 and CDR2 from the germline V gene are SGHRS and YFSETQ. The CDR3 loop is CASSHLDGGYGYTF. For the CDR3, the DNA is TGCGCCAGCAGCCACCTAGACGGGGGGTATGGCTACACCTTC.

This clone was seen a few times. This chain joins TRBV6-5 and TRBJ2-1, with 10 bases lining up with TRBD1. There are 15 residues in the CDR3. The ends lost 0 bases at V and 7 bases at J; junction bases unmatched: 3. Germline CDR1 is MNHEY and CDR2 is SVGAGI. The CDR3, as DNA: TGTGCCAGCAGTTACTCAGGGACAGGGGTAAATGAGCAGTTCTTC. Translation gives CASSYSGTGVNEQFF.

J is TRBJ2-5 and V is TRBV29-1, with TRBD1 matching 7 bases. From germline, CDR1 is SQVTM and CDR2 ANQGSEA. This CDR3 is built from 13 residues. V was clipped by 6 bases and J by 5 bases; unmatched bases: 9. For the CDR3, the DNA is TGCAGCGTCCCAATTCAGGGGGACGAGACCCAGTACTTC. Its translation: CSVPIQGDETQYF.

In this sample, this clone turned up a few times. The J gene is TRBJ2-1, the V gene TRBV28, with D unclear. Germline loops: CDR1 MDHEN, CDR2 SYDVKM. The CDR3 is 16 residues long. Trimming stripped 5 bases from V and 0 bases from J, with 14 bases between. In DNA form, the CDR3 reads TGTGCCAGCAGTAAACCAGGCGAAAGCTCCTACAATGAGCAGTTCTTC. Protein product: CASSKPGESSYNEQFF.

The CDR3 reads CASRPSGTGGHEQFF. DNA of the CDR3: TGTGCCAGCAGACCTTCCGGGACAGGGGGCCATGAGCAGTTCTTC. This chain links TRBV6-5 with TRBJ2-1, with 12 bases that match TRBD1. Germline assignment: CDR1 MNHEY and CDR2 SVGAGI. V trimming: 6 bases; J trimming: 8 bases; junction bases outside the gene matches: 8. The CDR3 has 15 amino acids.

V is TRBV6-5 and J is TRBJ2-5; D possibly corresponds to TRBD2 (5 bases). Trimming pared 0 bases from V and 5 bases from J, leaving 13 bases between. The CDR3 covers 15 residues. Per the germline V gene, CDR1 is MNHEY and CDR2 is SVGAGI. This chain's CDR3 is CASSYSSGPSETQYF. As DNA, the CDR3 is TGTGCCAGCAGTTACTCCAGCGGCCCATCCGAGACCCAGTACTTC.

The chain joins TRBV28 to TRBJ1-1, with 11 bases fitting TRBD1. Germline CDR1 is MDHEN and CDR2 is SYDVKM. The ends lost 5 bases at V and 10 bases at J; junction bases unmatched: 6. The CDR3 has 13 amino acids. Here the CDR3 DNA reads TGTGCCAGCAGTAGGGGGACAGGGGGGACAGCTTTCTTT. It codes for CASSRGTGGTAFF.

J is TRBJ2-2 and V is TRBV2, with 10 bases that match TRBD2. J was trimmed by 1 base and V by 5 bases; bases with no gene match: 13. The CDR3 is 19 residues long. CDR1 and CDR2 (germline): SNHLY, FYNNEI. Written as DNA, the CDR3 is TGTGCCAGCAGTCCCCTTACTTGGACTAGCGGAAAGAACACCGGGGAGCTGTTTTTT. Translation gives CASSPLTWTSGKNTGELFF.

The chain recombines TRBV5-1 with TRBJ2-7, with 10 nucleotides matching TRBD1. The CDR3 has 14 residues. Germline lookup yields CDR1 SGHRS and CDR2 YFSETQ. The V segment lost 1 base and the J segment 6 bases; nucleotides outside the gene matches: 4. In nucleotides, the CDR3 is TGCGCCAGCAGCTTGCAGGGACAGGGGCTCGAGCAGTACTTC. Protein product: CASSLQGQGLEQYF. The complete variable domain, with remaining parts taken from reference TRBV5-1 and TRBJ2-7, reads KAGVTQTPRYLIKTRGQQVTLSCSPISGHRSVSWYQQTPGQGLQFLFEYFSETQRNKGNFPGRFSGRQFSNSRSEMNVSTLELGDSALYLCASSLQGQGLEQYFGPGTRLTVT.

V and J are TRBV4-1 and TRBJ2-7; D remains ambiguous. Per the germline V gene, CDR1 is MGHRA and CDR2 is YSYEKL. The CDR3 consists of 15 residues. Trimming cost V 5 bases and J 4 bases, with 18 bases left between them. CDR3 sequence (DNA): TGCGCCAGCAGCTCACAAGTGGGCAACCAGTACGAGCAGTACTTC. Protein sequence: CASSSQVGNQYEQYF.

The CDR3 spells CASSEGTAIAFF. CDR3 in DNA: TGTGCCAGCAGTGAAGGGACAGCTATAGCTTTCTTT. The rearrangement joins TRBV25-1 to TRBJ1-1; 7 bases agree with TRBD1. Trimming took 2 bases from V and 10 from J; bases not matched to a gene: 4. Per the germline V gene, CDR1 is MGHDK and CDR2 is SYGVNS. CDR3 length: 12 amino acids.

The chain links TRBV9 to TRBJ2-5, with 9 bases aligning to TRBD1. The CDR3 spans 14 residues. Germline CDR1 SGDLS, CDR2 YYNGEE. J lost 2 bases, V lost 4 bases, and 3 bases had no gene match. The CDR3 nucleotides read TGTGCCAGCAGCACCGGGACAGGGCAAGAGACCCAGTACTTC. Protein sequence: CASSTGTGQETQYF.

The gene calls are TRBV6-5 and TRBJ2-3; possibly TRBD1 for D (6 bases). Trimming took off 5 bases at V and 6 bases at J, with 18 bases between the two ends. The germline gives CDR1 MNHEY, CDR2 SVGAGI. The CDR3 sequence is 15 residues long. CDR3 sequence reads: CASSNRVYRSDTQYF. Written as DNA, the CDR3 is TGTGCCAGCAGTAACAGGGTGTACAGGAGTGATACGCAGTATTTT.